This T cell receptor (beta chain) was captured by sequencing in a study of blood T cell repertoires in COVID-19. Per germline, CDR1 SEHNR and CDR2 FQNEAQ (reference sequence). V shed 5 bases and J 3 bases; nucleotides not matched to a gene: 7. CDR3 length: 15 residues. In the original analysis: From reference gene primer amplification, estimates of nucleated cell counts were derived. Clones were sequenced by immunoSEQ multiplex PCR, and TCRdb holds only the in-frame ones, with some missing. Clone size and the V and J calls come from that table; the DNA yielded D and trimming. In the table there are roughly 77,000 clones, 65% to 80% of which are singletons.

The chain uses TRBV7-9 and TRBJ1-3, with 7 bases fitting TRBD1. What was sequenced was peripheral blood. The origin of this receptor is a man aged 60 to 69 with active or convalescent COVID-19. CDR3 DNA: TGTGCCAGCAGCCCAGGGGGAACGCTTGGAAACACCATATATTTT. Residues: CASSPGGTLGNTIYF.